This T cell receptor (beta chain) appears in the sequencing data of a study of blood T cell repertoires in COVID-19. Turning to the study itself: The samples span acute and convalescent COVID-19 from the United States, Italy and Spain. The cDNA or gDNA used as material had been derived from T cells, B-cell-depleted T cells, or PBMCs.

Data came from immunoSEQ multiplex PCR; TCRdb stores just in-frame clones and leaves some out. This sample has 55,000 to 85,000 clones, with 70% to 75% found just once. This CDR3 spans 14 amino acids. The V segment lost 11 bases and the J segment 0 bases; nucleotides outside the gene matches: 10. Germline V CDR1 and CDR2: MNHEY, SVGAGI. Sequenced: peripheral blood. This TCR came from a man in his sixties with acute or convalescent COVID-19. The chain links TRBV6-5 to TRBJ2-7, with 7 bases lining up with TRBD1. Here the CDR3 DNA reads TGTGCCGCAAACAGGGGCGTAAGCTCCTACGAGCAGTACGTC. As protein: CAANRGVSSYEQYV.